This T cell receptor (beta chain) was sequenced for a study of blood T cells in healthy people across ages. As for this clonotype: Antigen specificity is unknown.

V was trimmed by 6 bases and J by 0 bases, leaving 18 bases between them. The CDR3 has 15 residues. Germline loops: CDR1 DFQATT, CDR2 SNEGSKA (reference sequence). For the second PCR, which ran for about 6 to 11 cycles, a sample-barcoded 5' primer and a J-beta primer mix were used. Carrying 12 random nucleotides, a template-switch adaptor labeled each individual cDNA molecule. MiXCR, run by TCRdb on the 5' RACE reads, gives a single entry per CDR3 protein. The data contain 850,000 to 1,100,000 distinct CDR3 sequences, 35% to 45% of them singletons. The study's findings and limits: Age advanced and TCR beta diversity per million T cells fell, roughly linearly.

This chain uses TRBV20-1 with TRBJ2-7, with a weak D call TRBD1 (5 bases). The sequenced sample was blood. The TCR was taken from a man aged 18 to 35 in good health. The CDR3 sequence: CSATRTFRSSYEQYF. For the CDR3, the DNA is TGCAGTGCAACCCGGACATTCCGGAGCTCCTACGAGCAGTACTTC.